The 20 T cell receptor beta chains below all came from one sample that was sequenced in a study of spatial heterogeneity in lung cancer (dated 2019 in TCRdb). For these TCRs, the target antigens are not known. The library came from 5' RACE. This sample was sequenced with a NextSeq 500. TCRdb passed the public sequencing reads through fastp at Q25 and MiXCR, retaining productive beta sequences. Each record represents a unique CDR3 protein, reported with the most common genes and DNA among its rows. The sample profile shows about 3,000 distinct CDR3 sequences; under 7.5% of them were found once. The ten largest clones take up roughly 9.2% of the sample. Findings and caveats that apply to the study as a whole: The number of expanded intratumoral alpha and beta TCRs correlated with the tumor nonsynonymous mutation count.

In the paper's terms, the time point label means: sample taken at primary tumor resection. The input for sequencing was lung tumor tissue, taken at surgery. These receptors came from a male donor with early-stage non-small cell lung cancer.

Judged by abundance, this clonotype is medium-sized (0.01 to 0.1%). This beta chain slipped into a library made for alpha chains as a stray read, so its size is not meaningful. The chain is built from TRBV29-1 and TRBJ2-7; the D gene is possibly TRBD1 (6 bases). This CDR3 region has 13 residues. V was shortened by 4 bases and J by 0 bases, with 10 bases between the two germline ends. The germline V gene encodes CDR1 SQVTM and CDR2 ANQGSEA. CDR3 region: CSVAGQPSYEQYF. The CDR3 DNA is TGCAGCGTTGCTGGACAGCCCTCCTACGAGCAGTACTTC.

In its sample, this clonotype ranks as medium-sized. With the library built for alpha chains, this beta chain is off target and its frequency is not meaningful. The genes are TRBV7-9 and TRBJ2-3, with D perhaps TRBD2 (6 bases). Between the trimmed V and J ends, which lost 1 base and 3 bases, there was a span of 8 bases. CDR3 length: 14 residues. Germline CDR1 SEHNR, CDR2 FQNEAQ (reference sequence). CDR3 region: CASSLGLGTDTQYF. The CDR3 bases are TGTGCCAGCAGCTTAGGACTAGGGACAGATACGCAGTATTTT.

A note on this clonotype: Because the library targeted alpha chains, this beta chain is an off-target read whose size means little. V usage is TRBV4-2 and J usage is TRBJ2-2, with no clear D. Germline V gives CDR1 LGHNA, CDR2 YNFKEQ. The CDR3 is made up of 16 amino acids. Trimming left V 1 base short and J 3 bases short, with 12 bases between. The CDR3 nucleotides are TGTGCCAGCAGCCAAGGATCTGGCTTTTACACCGGGGAGCTGTTTTTT. Amino acids: CASSQGSGFYTGELFF.

By sample share, this clonotype is medium-sized (0.01 to 0.1%). This beta chain slipped into a library made for alpha chains as a stray read, so its size is not meaningful. V usage is TRBV6-5 and J usage is TRBJ2-6; TRBD2 might be the D (5 bases). V lost 2 bases and J lost 3, with 11 bases in between. Germline V gene sequence: CDR1 MNHEY, CDR2 SVGAGI. CDR3 length: 16 residues. The DNA of the CDR3 is TGTGCCAGCAGTTACGAGACGGGGAGTGGGGCCAACGTCCTGACTTTC. Protein: CASSYETGSGANVLTF.

This clonotype qualifies as medium-sized. This beta chain is off target for a library built for alpha chains, so its abundance means little. The chain joins TRBV7-3 to TRBJ2-4; D is possibly TRBD1 (6 bases). From germline, CDR1 is SGHTA and CDR2 FQGTGA. The CDR3 length is 14 residues. Trimming removed 4 bases from V and 8 bases from J, with 15 bases in between. DNA for the CDR3: TGTGCCAGCAGCTCCGGGACATACGGGGACATTCAGTACTTC. This gives the protein CASSSGTYGDIQYF.

This clonotype is termed medium-sized. This beta chain is a stray sequence in a library constructed for alpha chains; its clone size is not meaningful. The chain combines TRBV2 with TRBJ2-1; 9 nucleotides match TRBD1. CDR1 is SNHLY and CDR2 is FYNNEI in the germline V gene. The CDR3 is 15 amino acids. Trimming at V came to 7 bases and at J to 6 bases, leaving 10 bases not matched to a gene. DNA for the CDR3: TGTGCCAGCAACGTGGACAGGGGCGGGGGCAATGAGCAGTTCTTC. This codes for CASNVDRGGGNEQFF.

A few counts support this clonotype. Being off target in a library aimed at alpha chains, this beta chain has a size of little meaning. The chain uses TRBV5-1 and TRBJ1-1; D is uncertain. Between the trimmed V and J ends, which lost 2 bases and 3 bases, there was a span of 8 bases. Germline loops: CDR1 SGHRS, CDR2 YFSETQ. The CDR3 contains 13 residues. CDR3 protein: CASSFQEHTEAFF. CDR3 coding DNA: TGCGCCAGCAGCTTCCAGGAGCACACTGAAGCTTTCTTT.

By share, this clonotype ranks as large. This beta chain is a stray sequence in a library constructed for alpha chains; its clone size is not meaningful. The rearrangement links TRBV7-2 to TRBJ2-4; D gene ambiguous. Trimming shortened V by 5 bases and J by 1 base, and 15 bases separated the two germline ends. Germline V CDR1 and CDR2: SGHTA, FQGNSA. CDR3 length equals 16 residues. CDR3 residues: CASSKVGPFAKNIQYF. The CDR3 nucleotides are TGTGCCAGCAGCAAGGTCGGACCTTTTGCCAAAAACATTCAGTACTTC.

This clonotype is medium-sized in the sample. Being off target in a library aimed at alpha chains, this beta chain has a size of little meaning. The J gene is TRBJ2-3, the V gene TRBV7-2; D is ambiguous. CDR1 and CDR2 (germline): SGHTA, FQGNSA. The CDR3 runs to 12 residues. Trimming shortened V by 5 bases and J by 7 bases, and 10 bases separated the two germline ends. CDR3 in amino acids: CASSPVTNTQYF. DNA of the CDR3: TGTGCCAGCAGCCCCGTAACAAATACGCAGTATTTT. The whole variable domain, filled in from reference TRBV7-2 and TRBJ2-3, reads GAGVSQSPSNKVTEKGKDVELRCDPISGHTALYWYRQSLGQGLEFLIYFQGNSAPDKSGLPSDRFSAERTGGSVSTLTIQRTQQEDSAVYLCASSPVTNTQYFGPGTRLTVL.

This clonotype ranks as medium-sized. Since the library was made to target alpha chains, this beta chain is a stray read and its abundance is not meaningful. The chain combines TRBV5-5 with TRBJ2-7, with D hard to call. The CDR3 sequence is 13 residues long. V lost 0 bases to trimming and J lost 3 bases, with 7 bases between them. The germline V gene encodes CDR1 SGHKS and CDR2 YYEKEE (reference sequence). CDR3 amino acids: CASSLAWDYEQYF. The CDR3 DNA sequence: TGTGCCAGCAGCTTGGCTTGGGACTACGAGCAGTACTTC.

Relative to its sample, this clonotype is medium-sized. Because this beta chain is a stray read in a library intended to capture alpha chains, its abundance should not be given much weight. The CDR3 DNA follows: TGTGCCAGCAGTTCACCAGCGCGGAACATTCAGTACTTC. Its protein is CASSSPARNIQYF. This chain joins TRBV28 and TRBJ2-4; no clear D. V lost 4 bases to trimming and J lost 7 bases, with 11 bases between them. Per germline, CDR1 MDHEN and CDR2 SYDVKM. This CDR3 has 13 residues.

Sample share makes this clonotype medium-sized (0.01 to 0.1%). Because this beta chain is a stray read in a library intended to capture alpha chains, its abundance should not be given much weight. This chain joins TRBV10-3 and TRBJ2-3, with 8 nucleotides matching TRBD2. The V segment lost 2 bases and the J segment 0 bases; nucleotides outside the gene matches: 7. Germline V lookup: CDR1 ENHRY, CDR2 SYGVKD. The CDR3 length is 17 residues. CDR3 amino acids: CAISELVVAGSTDTQYF. The CDR3 DNA reads TGTGCCATCAGTGAGCTCGTGGTAGCGGGAAGCACAGATACGCAGTATTTT.

Judged by abundance, this clonotype is medium-sized (0.01 to 0.1%). Found in a library prepared for alpha chains, this beta chain is an off-target read, and its abundance has little meaning. This rearrangement joins TRBV5-6 to TRBJ2-7; D may be TRBD2 (5 bases). From germline, CDR1 is SGHDT and CDR2 YYEEEE. The germline V and J ends were trimmed by 1 base and 1 base, with 9 bases remaining between them. CDR3 length equals 14 residues. CDR3 nucleotides: TGTGCCAGCAGCTTGCCTAGCCAGTCCTACGAGCAGTACTTC. This sequence encodes CASSLPSQSYEQYF.

By sample fraction, this clonotype is medium-sized (0.01 to 0.1%). Found in a library prepared for alpha chains, this beta chain is an off-target read, and its abundance has little meaning. The chain uses TRBV3-1 and TRBJ2-3; D unclear. This CDR3 region has 14 residues. Germline V gene sequence: CDR1 LGHDT, CDR2 YNNKEL (reference sequence). The germline V and J ends were trimmed by 6 bases and 6 bases, with 16 bases remaining between them. In DNA form, the CDR3 reads TGTGCCAGCAGACCCGCTTATGCAGTGGATACGCAGTATTTT. As protein: CASRPAYAVDTQYF.

This clonotype is medium-sized (0.01 to 0.1%). The library was designed around alpha chains, so this beta chain is a stray read whose abundance carries little weight. The rearrangement uses TRBV29-1 and TRBJ2-7; 9 bases agree with TRBD1. Germline CDR1 is SQVTM and CDR2 is ANQGSEA. The CDR3 loop spans 12 amino acids. J gave up 5 bases and V 4 bases, and 3 bases lay outside the gene matches. CDR3 nucleotide sequence: TGCAGCGTTGGGGACAGGGTACACGAGCAGTACTTC. It encodes CSVGDRVHEQYF.

This clonotype is medium-sized in the sample. Because this beta chain is a stray read in a library intended to capture alpha chains, its abundance should not be given much weight. The rearrangement links TRBV20-1 to TRBJ2-1; 7 bases fit TRBD1. The CDR3 runs to 15 residues. CDR1 is DFQATT and CDR2 is SNEGSKA in the germline V gene (reference sequence). With V trimmed by 0 bases and J by 4 bases, 6 bases remained unmatched. The DNA for the CDR3 is TGCAGTGCTAGAGATCCGCAGGGGGTATACAATGAGCAGTTCTTC. Residues: CSARDPQGVYNEQFF.

Sample share makes this clonotype medium-sized. Being off target in a library aimed at alpha chains, this beta chain has a size of little meaning. The chain uses TRBV11-1 and TRBJ2-4; TRBD1 aligns across 8 bases. The germline V gene has CDR1 SGHAT and CDR2 FQDESV (reference sequence). There are 15 residues in the CDR3. J gave up 4 bases and V 5 bases, and 7 bases lay outside the gene matches. The CDR3 protein is CASSPVGQGKNIQYF. The CDR3 nucleotides read TGTGCCAGCAGCCCCGTCGGACAGGGAAAAAACATTCAGTACTTC.

By proportion, this clonotype is medium-sized. With the library built for alpha chains, this beta chain is off target and its frequency is not meaningful. The rearrangement uses TRBV28 and TRBJ1-5, with a possible D match to TRBD1 (5 bases). This CDR3 spans 16 amino acids. CDR1 and CDR2 (germline): MDHEN, SYDVKM. Trimming took 6 bases from V and 2 from J, leaving 17 bases between them. CDR3 loop: CASSQRGRGGNQPQHF. Here the CDR3 DNA reads TGTGCCAGCAGCCAAAGGGGCCGGGGAGGCAATCAGCCCCAGCATTTT.

There are many counts of this clonotype. This beta chain is off target for a library built for alpha chains, so its abundance means little. The chain employs TRBV4-2 and TRBJ2-7, with 10 bases fitting TRBD2. Germline CDR1 is LGHNA and CDR2 is YNFKEQ. CDR3 length: 16 residues. V shed 6 bases, J shed 2 bases, and the junction held 10 bases outside the gene matches. This CDR3 reads CASRPNLAGAAYEQYF. DNA for the CDR3: TGTGCCAGCAGGCCCAACCTAGCGGGGGCCGCCTACGAGCAGTACTTC.

In its sample, this clonotype ranks as medium-sized. Found in a library prepared for alpha chains, this beta chain is an off-target read, and its abundance has little meaning. The V and J genes are TRBV12-3 or TRBV12-4 and TRBJ2-2; maybe TRBD1 (6 bases). The CDR3 is made up of 16 amino acids. Between the trimmed V and J ends, which lost 1 base and 1 base, there was a span of 10 bases. DNA for the CDR3: TGTGCCAGCAGTTTAGTTGGGACAAGGAACACCGGGGAGCTGTTTTTT. This translates into CASSLVGTRNTGELFF.